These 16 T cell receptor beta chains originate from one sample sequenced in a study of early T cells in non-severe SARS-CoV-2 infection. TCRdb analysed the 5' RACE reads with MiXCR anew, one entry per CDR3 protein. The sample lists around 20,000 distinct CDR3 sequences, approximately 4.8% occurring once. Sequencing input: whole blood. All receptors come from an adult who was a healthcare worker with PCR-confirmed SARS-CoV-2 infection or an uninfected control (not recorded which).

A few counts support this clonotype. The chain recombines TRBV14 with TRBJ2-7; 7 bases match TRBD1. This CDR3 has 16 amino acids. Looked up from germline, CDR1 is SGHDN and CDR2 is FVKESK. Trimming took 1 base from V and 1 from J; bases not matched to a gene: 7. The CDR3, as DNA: TGTGCCAGCAGCCAAGGGGGGACAGCGGTATCCTACGAGCAGTACTTC. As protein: CASSQGGTAVSYEQYF.

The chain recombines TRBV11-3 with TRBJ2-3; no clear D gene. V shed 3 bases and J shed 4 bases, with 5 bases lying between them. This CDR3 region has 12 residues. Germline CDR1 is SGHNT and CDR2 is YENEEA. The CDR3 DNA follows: TGTGCCAGCAGCTTTGGTCCAGATACGCAGTATTTT. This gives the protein CASSFGPDTQYF.

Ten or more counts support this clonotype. CDR3 residues: CASSELGQTYEQYF. The CDR3 DNA reads as TGCGCCAGCAGTGAATTGGGACAGACCTACGAGCAGTACTTC. The chain combines TRBV10-2 with TRBJ2-7; TRBD1 aligns across 7 bases. The junction had 4 bases not matched to a gene; V was cut back by 3 bases and J by 2 bases. CDR1 is WSHSY, CDR2 SAAADI, per germline. The CDR3 consists of 14 residues.

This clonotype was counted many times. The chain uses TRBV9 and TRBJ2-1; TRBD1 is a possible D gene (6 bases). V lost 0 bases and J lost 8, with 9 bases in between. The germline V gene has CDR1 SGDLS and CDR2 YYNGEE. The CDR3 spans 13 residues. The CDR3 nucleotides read TGTGCCAGCAGCGTAGGAGGGGGATATGAGCAGTTCTTC. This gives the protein CASSVGGGYEQFF.

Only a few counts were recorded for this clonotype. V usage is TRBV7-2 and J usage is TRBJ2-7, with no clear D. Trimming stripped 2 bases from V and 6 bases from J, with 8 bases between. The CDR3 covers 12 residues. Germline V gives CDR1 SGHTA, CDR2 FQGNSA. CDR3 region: CASSLSLSEQYF. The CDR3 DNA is TGTGCCAGCAGCTTAAGCCTCAGCGAGCAGTACTTC.

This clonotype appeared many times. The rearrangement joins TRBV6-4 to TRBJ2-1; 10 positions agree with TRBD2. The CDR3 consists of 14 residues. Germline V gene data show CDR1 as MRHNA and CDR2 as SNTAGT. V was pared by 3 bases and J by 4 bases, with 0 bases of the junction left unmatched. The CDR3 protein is CASSEAGGYNEQFF. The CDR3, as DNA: TGTGCCAGCAGTGAAGCGGGAGGGTACAATGAGCAGTTCTTC.

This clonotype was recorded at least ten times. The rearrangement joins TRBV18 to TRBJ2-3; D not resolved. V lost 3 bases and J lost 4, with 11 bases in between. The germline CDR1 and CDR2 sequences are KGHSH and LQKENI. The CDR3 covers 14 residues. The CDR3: CASSPMHNSDTQYF. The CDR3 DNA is TGTGCCAGCTCACCTATGCACAATTCAGATACGCAGTATTTT.

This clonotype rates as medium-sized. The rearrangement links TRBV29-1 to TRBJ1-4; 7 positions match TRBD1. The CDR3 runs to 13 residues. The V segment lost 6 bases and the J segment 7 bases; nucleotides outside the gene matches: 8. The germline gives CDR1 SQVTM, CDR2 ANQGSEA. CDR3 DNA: TGCAGCGTAGCGACAGGGTCGGGTGAAAAACTGTTTTTT. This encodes CSVATGSGEKLFF.

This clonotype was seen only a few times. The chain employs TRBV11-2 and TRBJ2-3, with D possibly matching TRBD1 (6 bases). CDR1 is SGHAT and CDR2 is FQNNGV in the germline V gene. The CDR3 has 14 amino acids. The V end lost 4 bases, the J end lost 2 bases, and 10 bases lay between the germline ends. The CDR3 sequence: CASSYDRTTDTQYF. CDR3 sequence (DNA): TGTGCCAGCAGCTATGACAGGACCACAGATACGCAGTATTTT. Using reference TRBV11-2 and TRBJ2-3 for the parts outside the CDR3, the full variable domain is EAGVAQSPRYKIIEKRQSVAFWCNPISGHATLYWYQQILGQGPKLLIQFQNNGVVDDSQLPKDRFSAERLKGVDSTLKIQPAKLEDSAVYLCASSYDRTTDTQYFGPGTRLTVL.

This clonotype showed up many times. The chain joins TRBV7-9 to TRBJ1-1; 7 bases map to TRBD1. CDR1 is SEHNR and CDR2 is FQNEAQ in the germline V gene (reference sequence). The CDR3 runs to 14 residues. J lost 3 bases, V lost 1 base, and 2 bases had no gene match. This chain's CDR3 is CASSLGTGDTEAFF. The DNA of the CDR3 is TGTGCCAGCAGCTTAGGAACAGGGGACACTGAAGCTTTCTTT.

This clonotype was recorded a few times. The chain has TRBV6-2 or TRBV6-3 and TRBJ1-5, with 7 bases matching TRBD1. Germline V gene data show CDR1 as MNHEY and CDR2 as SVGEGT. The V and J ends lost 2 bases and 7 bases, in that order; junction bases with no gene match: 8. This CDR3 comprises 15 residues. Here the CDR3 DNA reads TGTGCCAGCAGTTACCCCTCGACAGGGATGCAGCCCCAGCATTTT. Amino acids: CASSYPSTGMQPQHF.

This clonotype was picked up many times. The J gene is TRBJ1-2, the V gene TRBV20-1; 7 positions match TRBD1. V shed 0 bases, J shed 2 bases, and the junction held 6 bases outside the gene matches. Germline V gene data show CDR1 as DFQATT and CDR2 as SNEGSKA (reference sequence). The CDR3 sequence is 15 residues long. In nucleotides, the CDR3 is TGCAGTGCTAGAGAACAGGGGTTTGGGAACTATGGCTACACCTTC. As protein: CSAREQGFGNYGYTF.

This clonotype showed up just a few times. CDR3 region: CASSDNQKMNTEAFF. The CDR3 DNA reads TGTGCCAGCAGTGATAATCAGAAGATGAACACTGAAGCTTTCTTT. This chain joins TRBV2 and TRBJ1-1; D unclear. The length of the CDR3 is 15 residues. CDR1 SNHLY and CDR2 FYNNEI come from the germline V gene. V was clipped by 3 bases and J by 0 bases, with 11 bases between them.

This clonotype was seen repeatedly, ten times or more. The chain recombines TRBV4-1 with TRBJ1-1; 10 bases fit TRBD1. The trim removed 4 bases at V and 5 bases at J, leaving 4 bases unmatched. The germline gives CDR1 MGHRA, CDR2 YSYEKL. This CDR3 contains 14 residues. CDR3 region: CASSPDRGVTEAFF. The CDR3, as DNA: TGCGCCAGCAGCCCGGACAGGGGGGTGACTGAAGCTTTCTTT.

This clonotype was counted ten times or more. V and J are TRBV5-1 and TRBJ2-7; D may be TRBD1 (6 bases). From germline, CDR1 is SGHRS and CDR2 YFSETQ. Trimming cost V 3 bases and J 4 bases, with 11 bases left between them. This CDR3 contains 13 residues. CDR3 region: CASSSTDRYEQYF. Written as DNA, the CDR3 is TGCGCCAGCAGCTCGACTGACAGGTACGAGCAGTACTTC.

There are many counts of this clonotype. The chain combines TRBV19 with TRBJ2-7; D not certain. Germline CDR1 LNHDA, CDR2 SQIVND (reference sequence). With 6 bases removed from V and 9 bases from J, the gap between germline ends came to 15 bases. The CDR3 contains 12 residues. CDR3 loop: CASSIDGVWQYF. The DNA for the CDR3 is TGTGCCAGTAGCATCGATGGGGTTTGGCAGTACTTC.